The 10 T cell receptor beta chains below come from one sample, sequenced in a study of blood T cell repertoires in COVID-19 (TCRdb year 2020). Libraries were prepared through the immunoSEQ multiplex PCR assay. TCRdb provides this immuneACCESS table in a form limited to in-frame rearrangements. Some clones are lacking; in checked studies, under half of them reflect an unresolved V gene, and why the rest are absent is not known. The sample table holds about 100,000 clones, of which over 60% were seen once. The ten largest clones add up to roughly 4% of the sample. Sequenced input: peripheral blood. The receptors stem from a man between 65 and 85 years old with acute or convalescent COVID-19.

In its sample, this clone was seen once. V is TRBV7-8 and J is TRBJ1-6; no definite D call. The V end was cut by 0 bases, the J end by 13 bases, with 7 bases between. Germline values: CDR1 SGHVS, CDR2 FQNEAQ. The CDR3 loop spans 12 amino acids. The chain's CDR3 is CASSLAGDPLHF. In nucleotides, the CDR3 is TGTGCCAGCAGCTTAGCCGGGGATCCCCTCCACTTT.

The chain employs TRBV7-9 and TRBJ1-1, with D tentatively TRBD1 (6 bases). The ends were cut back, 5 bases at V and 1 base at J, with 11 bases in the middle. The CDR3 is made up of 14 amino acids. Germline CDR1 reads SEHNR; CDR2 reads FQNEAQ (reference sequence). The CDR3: CASSVQGGNTEAFF. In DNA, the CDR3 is TGTGCCAGCAGCGTACAGGGCGGGAACACTGAAGCTTTCTTT. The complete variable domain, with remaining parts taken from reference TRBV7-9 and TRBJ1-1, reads DTGVSQNPRHKITKRGQNVTFRCDPISEHNRLYWYRQTLGQGPEFLTYFQNEAQLEKSRLLSDRFSAERPKGSFSTLEIQRTEQGDSAMYLCASSVQGGNTEAFFGQGTRLTVV.

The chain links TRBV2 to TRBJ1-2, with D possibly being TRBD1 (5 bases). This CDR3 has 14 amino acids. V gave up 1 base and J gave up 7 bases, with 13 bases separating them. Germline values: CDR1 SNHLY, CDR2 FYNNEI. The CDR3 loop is CASSEERGRIGYTF. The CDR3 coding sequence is TGTGCCAGCAGTGAAGAACGGGGGAGAATTGGCTACACCTTC.

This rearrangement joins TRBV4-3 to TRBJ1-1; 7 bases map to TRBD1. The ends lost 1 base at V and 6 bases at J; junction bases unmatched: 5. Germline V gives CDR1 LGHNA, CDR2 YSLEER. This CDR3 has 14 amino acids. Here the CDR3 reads CASSQVGGRAEAFF. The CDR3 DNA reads TGCGCCAGCAGCCAAGTAGGGGGCAGGGCTGAAGCTTTCTTT.

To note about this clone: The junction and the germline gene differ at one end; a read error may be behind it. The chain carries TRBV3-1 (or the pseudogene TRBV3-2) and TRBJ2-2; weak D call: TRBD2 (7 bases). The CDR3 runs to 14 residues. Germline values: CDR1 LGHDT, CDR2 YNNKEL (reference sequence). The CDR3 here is CATSQGGGPGELFF. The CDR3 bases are TGTGCCACCAGCCAAGGGGGGGGTCCCGGGGAGCTGTTTTTT.

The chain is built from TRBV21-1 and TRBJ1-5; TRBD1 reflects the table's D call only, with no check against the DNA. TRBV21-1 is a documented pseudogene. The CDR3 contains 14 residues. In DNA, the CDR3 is TGTGCCAGCAGCAAGACAGGGCAGGATCAGCCCCAGCATTTT. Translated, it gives CASSKTGQDQPQHF.

The chain's CDR3 is CASGGDQETQYF. CDR3 bases: TGTGCCTCGGGGGGGGATCAAGAGACCCAGTACTTC. The chain joins TRBV6-5 to TRBJ2-5; 8 nucleotides align to TRBD2. CDR3 length equals 12 residues. V dropped 11 bases and J dropped 2; count of bases not matched to a gene: 4. Germline V gene sequence: CDR1 MNHEY, CDR2 SVGAGI.

The CDR3 nucleotides are TGTGCCAGCAGTTTCCCCGGGACTGAAGCTTTCTTT. Translation gives CASSFPGTEAFF. The V and J genes are TRBV6-2 or TRBV6-3 and TRBJ1-1; D not resolved. Per germline, CDR1 MNHEY and CDR2 SVGEGT. V was shortened by 4 bases and J by 5 bases, with 8 bases between the two germline ends. There are 12 residues in the CDR3.

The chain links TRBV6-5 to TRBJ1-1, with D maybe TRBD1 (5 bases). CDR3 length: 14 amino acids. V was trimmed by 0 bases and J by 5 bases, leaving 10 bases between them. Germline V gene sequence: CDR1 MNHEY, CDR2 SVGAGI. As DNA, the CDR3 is TGTGCCAGCAGTTACTCCTATCAGGGAACTGAAGCTTTCTTT. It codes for CASSYSYQGTEAFF.

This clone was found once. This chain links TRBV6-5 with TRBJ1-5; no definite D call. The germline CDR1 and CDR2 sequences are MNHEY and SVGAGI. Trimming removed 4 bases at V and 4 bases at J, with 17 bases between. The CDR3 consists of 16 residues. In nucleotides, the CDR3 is TGTGCCAGCAGTTCCCAGGCATCCCCCCGGAATCAGCCCCAGCATTTT. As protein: CASSSQASPRNQPQHF.